One and the same sample provided the 25 T cell receptor beta chains below, sequenced in a study of T cell responses to AZD1222 COVID-19 vaccine. Profiling relied on immunoSEQ multiplex PCR, and the TCRdb table lists in-frame clones only, not all of them. The table includes approximately 130,000 clones, 89% detected once. Source: peripheral blood, taken 28 days after the second AZD1222 dose. These receptors all come from an adult who received the AZD1222 COVID-19 vaccine.

The V and J genes are TRBV19 and TRBJ2-7; 9 bases map to TRBD1. Trimming removed 0 bases from V and 3 bases from J; junction bases left unmatched: 6. Germline V gene data show CDR1 as LNHDA and CDR2 as SQIVND (reference sequence). The CDR3 has 16 amino acids. This CDR3 reads CASSIEVPDRGYEQYF. The CDR3 nucleotides are TGTGCCAGTAGTATAGAGGTCCCGGACAGGGGCTACGAGCAGTACTTC.

The rearrangement links TRBV2 to TRBJ2-3, with TRBD1 matching 9 bases. This CDR3 spans 14 amino acids. Trimming removed 7 bases from V and 1 base from J; junction bases left unmatched: 3. CDR1 is SNHLY, CDR2 FYNNEI, per germline. CDR3 in DNA: TGTGCCAGCAAACGGACAGGGGGCACAGATACGCAGTATTTT. Its translation: CASKRTGGTDTQYF.

The V and J genes are TRBV13 and TRBJ2-5; TRBD1 matches at 11 bases. In germline, CDR1 is PRHDT, CDR2 FYEKMQ (reference sequence). With V trimmed by 2 bases and J by 5 bases, 7 bases remained unmatched. This CDR3 spans 16 amino acids. CDR3 DNA: TGTGCCAGCAGCTTAAGGGACAGGGGGTCGGGGGAGACCCAGTACTTC. Translated, it gives CASSLRDRGSGETQYF.

The chain links TRBV2 to TRBJ2-7; D remains unclear. V lost 6 bases and J lost 2, with 8 bases in between. In germline, CDR1 is SNHLY, CDR2 FYNNEI. This CDR3 spans 12 amino acids. Written as DNA, the CDR3 is TGTGCCAGCAGGAAGGAGACCTACGAGCAGTACTTC. This translates into CASRKETYEQYF.

This chain connects TRBV15 to TRBJ1-5, with 9 bases that match TRBD1. Germline-derived CDR1 and CDR2 are LNHNV and YYDKDF (reference sequence). J gave up 5 bases and V 0 bases, and 2 bases lay outside the gene matches. CDR3 length equals 15 residues. CDR3: CATSRETGGHQPQHF. The CDR3 DNA follows: TGTGCCACCAGCAGAGAGACAGGGGGGCATCAGCCCCAGCATTTT. Supplemented by reference TRBV15 and TRBJ1-5, the full variable domain reads DAMVIQNPRYQVTQFGKPVTLSCSQTLNHNVMYWYQQKSSQAPKLLFHYYDKDFNNEADTPDNFQSRRPNTSFCFLDIRSPGLGDTAMYLCATSRETGGHQPQHFGDGTRLSIL.

The chain couples TRBV20-1 to TRBJ1-1; perhaps TRBD1 as D (6 bases). Per the germline V gene, CDR1 is DFQATT and CDR2 is SNEGSKA (reference sequence). The CDR3 spans 14 residues. V lost 3 bases and J 1 base, leaving 12 bases between the germline ends. The DNA of the CDR3 is TGCAGTGCTAGTGTGGGACAACGGAACACTGAAGCTTTCTTT. Amino acid sequence: CSASVGQRNTEAFF.

The chain recombines TRBV6-5 with TRBJ2-7, with D possibly TRBD2 on 6 matching bases. Trimming cost V 5 bases and J 7 bases, with 21 bases left between them. From germline, CDR1 is MNHEY and CDR2 SVGAGI. The CDR3 spans 15 residues. The CDR3 here is CASSPSGTSSREQYF. The CDR3 DNA sequence: TGTGCCAGCAGTCCGTCCGGGACTTCTTCGAGGGAGCAGTACTTC.

The chain carries TRBV3-1 (or the pseudogene TRBV3-2) and TRBJ1-3; D gene unclear. In germline, CDR1 is LGHDT, CDR2 YNNKEL (reference sequence). Trimming removed 4 bases at V and 0 bases at J, with 10 bases between. The CDR3 loop spans 15 amino acids. The CDR3, as DNA: TGTGCCAGCAGCCCTGAGGACCTCTCTGGAAACACCATATATTTT. Amino acid sequence: CASSPEDLSGNTIYF.

The J gene is TRBJ2-1, the V gene TRBV5-8; D may be TRBD1 or TRBD2 (5 bases each). The CDR3 extends over 15 amino acids. Trimming stripped 4 bases from V and 0 bases from J, with 11 bases between. Germline CDR1 and CDR2: SGHTS and YDEGEE. This chain's CDR3 is CASSRGESSYNEQFF. CDR3 nucleotides: TGTGCCAGCAGCCGAGGGGAGTCCTCCTACAATGAGCAGTTCTTC.

The chain has TRBV9 and TRBJ1-2; perhaps TRBD1 as D (5 bases). The CDR3 is 15 residues long. V lost 0 bases and J 3 bases, leaving 12 bases between the germline ends. Germline V gene sequence: CDR1 SGDLS, CDR2 YYNGEE. The CDR3 bases are TGTGCCAGCAGCGTAGGGGGCCCTAGTCACTATGGCTACACCTTC. Protein sequence: CASSVGGPSHYGYTF.

This chain links TRBV7-2 with TRBJ1-1; D not resolved. CDR1 and CDR2 from the germline V gene are SGHTA and FQGNSA. V shed 2 bases and J shed 0 bases, with 10 bases lying between them. The CDR3 length is 15 residues. In DNA, the CDR3 is TGTGCCAGCAGCTTATTGGGAGGGATGAACACTGAAGCTTTCTTT. Protein: CASSLLGGMNTEAFF.

A single count supports this clone. The V call is TRBV24-1, the J call TRBJ1-3; TRBD1 agrees at 10 bases. The germline CDR1 and CDR2 sequences are KGHDR and SFDVKD. Trimming took 8 bases from V and 3 from J; bases not matched to a gene: 12. The CDR3 is 17 residues long. CDR3 residues: CATKGQGLMLGGNTIYF. The CDR3 DNA is TGTGCCACCAAGGGACAGGGGCTAATGCTGGGTGGAAACACCATATATTTT.

The V and J genes are TRBV28 and TRBJ2-6; 8 positions match TRBD2. Trimming removed 10 bases from V and 3 bases from J; junction bases left unmatched: 20. The CDR3 length is 19 residues. CDR1 and CDR2 (germline): MDHEN, SYDVKM. The CDR3 DNA sequence: TGTGCCACCCTGGGATTATTGGGACTAGTACGAAGTGGGGCCAACGTCCTGACTTTC. Its protein is CATLGLLGLVRSGANVLTF. Full variable domain (rest looked up from reference TRBV28 and TRBJ2-6): DVKVTQSSRYLVKRTGEKVFLECVQDMDHENMFWYRQDPGLGLRLIYFSYDVKMKEKGDIPEGYSVSREKKERFSLILESASTNQTSMYLCATLGLLGLVRSGANVLTFGAGSRLTVL.

Comments on this clone: The same CDR3 also results from other DNA sequences found in this sample. The genes are TRBV6-1 and TRBJ1-2; D may be TRBD1 (6 bases). The CDR3 covers 14 residues. The V end lost 1 base, the J end lost 5 bases, and 11 bases lay between the germline ends. CDR1 MNHNS and CDR2 SASEGT come from the germline V gene. The CDR3 is CASSEGRGRYGYTF. In DNA, the CDR3 is TGTGCCAGCAGTGAAGGCAGGGGAAGGTATGGCTACACCTTC.

This chain joins TRBV9 and TRBJ1-1; D may be TRBD1 (6 bases). V dropped 3 bases and J dropped 3 bases, with 12 bases sitting between them. The germline CDR1 and CDR2 sequences are SGDLS and YYNGEE. The CDR3 extends over 14 amino acids. The CDR3 loop reads CASSARQADTEAFF. The CDR3, as DNA: TGTGCCAGCAGCGCCAGACAGGCCGACACTGAAGCTTTCTTT.

The chain carries TRBV7-9 and TRBJ1-2; tentative D call: TRBD1 (5 bases). V was clipped by 1 base and J by 8 bases, with 14 bases between them. CDR3 length: 14 residues. Germline V gene lookup returns CDR1 SEHNR and CDR2 FQNEAQ (reference sequence). The CDR3 protein is CASSLVGDVGGYTF. The CDR3 DNA follows: TGTGCCAGCAGCTTAGTAGGGGATGTTGGCGGCTACACCTTC.

The chain carries TRBV2 and TRBJ1-2; TRBD1 matches 9 bases. Looked up from germline, CDR1 is SNHLY and CDR2 is FYNNEI. V was pared by 0 bases and J by 7 bases, with 9 bases of the junction left unmatched. The CDR3 covers 16 residues. CDR3 nucleotide sequence: TGTGCCAGCAGTGAAGCCCTAGTGGGACAGGGTAGTGGCTACACCTTC. Translating gives CASSEALVGQGSGYTF.

The chain carries TRBV10-3 and TRBJ2-2; D remains ambiguous. The V end was cut by 8 bases, the J end by 0 bases, with 4 bases between. This CDR3 is 12 amino acids long. Germline assignment: CDR1 ENHRY and CDR2 SYGVKD. The CDR3 protein is CAISANTGELFF. CDR3 sequence (DNA): TGTGCCATCTCAGCGAACACCGGGGAGCTGTTTTTT.

This clone was detected a few times. The J gene is TRBJ2-6, the V gene TRBV19; 9 bases line up with TRBD1. CDR3 length: 19 residues. Germline CDR1 is LNHDA and CDR2 is SQIVND (reference sequence). V lost 2 bases and J lost 4; bases outside the gene matches: 12. The CDR3 nucleotides read TGTGCCAGTAGTATACCAACTGGACAGGGGTATTCGGGGGCCAACGTCCTGACTTTC. It codes for CASSIPTGQGYSGANVLTF.

The J gene is TRBJ1-6, the V gene TRBV5-1; D possibly corresponds to TRBD1 (6 bases). V was trimmed by 3 bases and J by 6 bases, leaving 10 bases between them. The CDR3 is made up of 14 amino acids. The germline gives CDR1 SGHRS, CDR2 YFSETQ. This CDR3 reads CASSSDSGNSPLHF. CDR3 coding DNA: TGCGCCAGCAGCTCGGACAGTGGTAATTCACCCCTCCACTTT.

The rearrangement links TRBV6-2 or TRBV6-3 to TRBJ2-3; TRBD2 aligns across 13 bases. The CDR3 spans 17 residues. Germline CDR1 is MNHEY and CDR2 is SVGEGT. V shed 5 bases and J 1 base; nucleotides not matched to a gene: 6. CDR3 sequence reads: CASSPSGTSGGTDTQYF. For the CDR3, the DNA is TGTGCCAGCAGTCCCTCCGGGACTAGCGGGGGCACAGATACGCAGTATTTT.

The chain employs TRBV7-2 and TRBJ2-6, with D hard to call. The V and J ends lost 7 bases and 4 bases respectively, with 2 bases between them. This CDR3 contains 11 residues. The germline gives CDR1 SGHTA, CDR2 FQGNSA. CDR3 sequence reads: CASTGANVLTF. CDR3 nucleotides: TGTGCCAGCACCGGGGCCAACGTCCTGACTTTC. Full variable domain (outside the CDR3, taken from reference TRBV7-2 and TRBJ2-6): GAGVSQSPSNKVTEKGKDVELRCDPISGHTALYWYRQSLGQGLEFLIYFQGNSAPDKSGLPSDRFSAERTGGSVSTLTIQRTQQEDSAVYLCASTGANVLTFGAGSRLTVL.

This chain joins TRBV18 and TRBJ1-1; D is unclear. Germline values: CDR1 KGHSH, CDR2 LQKENI. Trimming removed 3 bases at V and 2 bases at J, with 16 bases between. The CDR3 runs to 16 residues. CDR3 DNA: TGTGCCAGCTCACCTCGTCCAGCCAAGGAAAACACTGAAGCTTTCTTT. The encoded protein is CASSPRPAKENTEAFF.

The chain couples TRBV29-1 to TRBJ1-2; 7 positions agree with TRBD1. Per germline, CDR1 SQVTM and CDR2 ANQGSEA. This CDR3 has 14 amino acids. Trimming cost V 3 bases and J 5 bases; bases outside gene matches: 9. The CDR3 bases are TGCAGCGTTGATCAGGGACAGAGCCTGTATGGCTACACCTTC. This codes for CSVDQGQSLYGYTF.

This clone was found once. The chain recombines TRBV28 with TRBJ1-4; a weak D match, TRBD1 (6 bases). The V end lost 9 bases, the J end lost 8 bases, and 16 bases lay between the germline ends. The germline gives CDR1 MDHEN, CDR2 SYDVKM. The CDR3 is made up of 13 amino acids. The CDR3 here is CASTPGAGEKLFF. The DNA for the CDR3 is TGTGCCAGTACCCCGGGGGCTGGGGAAAAACTGTTTTTT.